Listed below are T cell receptor beta chains from one sample, sequenced in a study of cytomegalovirus exposure and HLA in healthy donors. TCRdb keeps only in-frame clones here, not all; method: immunoSEQ multiplex PCR. The sample shows under 200,000 clones, approximately 81% of them seen only once. Input material: PBMCs. The receptors were sampled from a woman in her fifties or sixties in good health and CMV-seronegative. The CDR3 runs from the conserved cysteine through the conserved F or W. The order of the fields is J gene, V gene, D gene, CDR3 protein. D genes are given only for firm matches.

>TRBJ2-3|TRBV11-2|.
CASSVRQTTTDTQYF
>TRBJ2-1|TRBV7-9|TRBD2
CASTSRVGGGASHNEQFF
>TRBJ1-2|TRBV11-2|TRBD1
CASSLDPGGTGYGYTF
>TRBJ1-2|TRBV9|TRBD1
CASSGEGQTLYGCTF
>TRBJ2-1|TRBV5-1|.
CASSPPRYNEQFF
>TRBJ2-1|TRBV7-2|TRBD1
CASSLLGGVNNEQFF
>TRBJ1-5|TRBV27|.
CASSFQGGSQPQHF
>TRBJ1-1|TRBV9|.
CASSVVSGGNTEAFF
>TRBJ2-7|TRBV5-6|TRBD1
CASSYGQGYEQYF
>TRBJ2-7|TRBV19|.
CASSAGTWGPYEQYF
>TRBJ2-7|TRBV5-8|TRBD1
CASSLVDRPVGEQYF
>TRBJ2-7|TRBV18|.
CASSVNSRDEQYF
>TRBJ1-6|TRBV13|TRBD1
CASSHGQGHSPPHF
>TRBJ2-1|TRBV5-1|TRBD1
CASSSSGTGASEQFF
>TRBJ1-1|TRBV4-3|TRBD1
CASSQRPGTGGTEAFF
>TRBJ1-4|TRBV4-3|.
CASSSTFYEKLFF
>TRBJ1-3|TRBV6-5|.
CASSYSGGRSGNTIYF
>TRBJ2-7|TRBV28|TRBD1
CASSPRDRVFLGQYF
>TRBJ1-6|TRBV28|.
CASSLFRGGDSPLHF
>TRBJ1-1|TRBV30|TRBD1
CAWSVLDRDVTEAFF
>TRBJ2-7|TRBV2|.
CASSEEASTSYEQYF
>TRBJ2-1|TRBV27|.
CASSFWGPAGDNEQFF
>TRBJ1-3|TRBV4-3|.
CASSQDPGPGNTIYF
>TRBJ1-2|TRBV7-9|.
CSSSFGGTSKGYTF
>TRBJ2-7|TRBV7-9|TRBD2
CASMGGSYSYEQYF
>TRBJ2-3|TRBV5-5|TRBD1
CASRSQGVADTQYF
>TRBJ2-1|TRBV7-2|.
CASMPRTYSYNEQFF
>TRBJ2-2|TRBV11-2|.
CASSHLYTGELFF
>TRBJ1-2|TRBV19|TRBD1
CASSETGSGYTF
>TRBJ2-2|TRBV28|.
CASSLWQGNAGELFF
>TRBJ2-1|TRBV5-1|TRBD1
CASSWRGQGTSSYNEQFF
>TRBJ1-6|TRBV19|TRBD1
CASSINTGGESPLHF
>TRBJ2-2|TRBV7-2|.
CASSPHWNTGELFF
>TRBJ1-2|TRBV19|TRBD1
CASSPPQGLYGYTF
>TRBJ1-5|TRBV7-6|.
CASSRGLDNQPQHF
>.|TRBV18|TRBD1
CASSPVAGQGTYEQYF
>TRBJ2-4|TRBV7-2|TRBD1
CASSMNQGAGNIQYF
>TRBJ1-1|TRBV19|.
CASRQGRGMNTEAFF
>TRBJ2-2|TRBV14|.
CASSQQLNTGELFF
>TRBJ2-7|TRBV9|.
CASSVRTADEQYF
>TRBJ2-3|TRBV25-1|TRBD1
CASSEMLTGGITDTQYF